One sample yielded the 31 T cell receptor beta chains listed below, sequenced in a study of patients and donors after allogeneic stem cell transplantation. TCRdb processed the RT-PCR reads anew with MiXCR; each CDR3 protein has one entry. Among under 200,000 distinct CDR3 sequences, approximately 24% were seen once, and the ten largest hold around 26%. Sequences were obtained from blood, either unsorted or a sorted T cell fraction (not recorded which). All receptors derive from a human donor who was either an allogeneic HSCT recipient or a stem cell or donor lymphocyte infusion donor (not recorded which). It is not recorded whose cells these are; they may come from a transplant donor.

This clonotype was seen more than once but under ten times. The chain recombines TRBV9 with TRBJ2-2; D uncertain. Germline CDR1 SGDLS, CDR2 YYNGEE. V gave up 0 bases and J gave up 7 bases, with 7 bases separating them. This CDR3 spans 13 amino acids. Written as DNA, the CDR3 is TGTGCCAGCAGCGTAGTTTCCGTCGGGGAGCTGTTTTTT. Translation: CASSVVSVGELFF.

The chain links TRBV7-9 to TRBJ2-3, with 7 bases matching TRBD2. The CDR3 consists of 16 residues. With 7 bases clipped from V and 2 bases from J, the junction kept 12 bases outside the gene matches. The germline CDR1 and CDR2 sequences are SEHNR and FQNEAQ (reference sequence). CDR3 sequence reads: CASINVAGFLTDTQYF. The CDR3 DNA reads as TGTGCCAGCATCAACGTAGCGGGCTTCCTCACAGATACGCAGTATTTT.

V and J are TRBV7-2 and TRBJ2-5; D is unresolved. Trimming stripped 6 bases from V and 2 bases from J, with 7 bases between. The CDR3 has 12 amino acids. Germline V gives CDR1 SGHTA, CDR2 FQGNSA. The CDR3 region has the DNA TGTGCCAGCAGGGCGGTGCAAGAGACCCAGTACTTC. Translated: CASRAVQETQYF.

This sequence joins TRBV30 and TRBJ2-1; possible D gene TRBD1, 6 bases. There are 15 residues in the CDR3. CDR1 is GTSNPN, CDR2 SVGIG, per germline (reference sequence). The V and J ends lost 5 bases and 1 base respectively, with 15 bases between them. The CDR3 protein is CAWEWGQVSYNEQFF. CDR3 nucleotides: TGTGCCTGGGAGTGGGGGCAGGTTTCCTACAATGAGCAGTTCTTC.

This clonotype was seen more than once but under ten times. The chain employs TRBV12-3 or TRBV12-4 and TRBJ2-2; tentatively, D is TRBD2 (5 bases). The CDR3 totals 17 residues. Trimming pared 8 bases from V and 3 bases from J, leaving 22 bases between. CDR3 coding DNA: TGTGCCAGCCGCGACGGGGTGCTCCCGCCGGACACCGGGGAGCTGTTTTTT. Protein sequence: CASRDGVLPPDTGELFF.

This chain connects TRBV4-1 to TRBJ2-1, with D unresolved. The V gene lost 0 bases and the J gene lost 6 bases, with 9 bases spanning the gap. Germline values: CDR1 MGHRA, CDR2 YSYEKL. This CDR3 contains 14 residues. The CDR3 loop is CASSQDVGSNEQFF. The CDR3 coding sequence is TGCGCCAGCAGCCAAGATGTAGGGTCCAATGAGCAGTTCTTC.

The chain combines TRBV20-1 with TRBJ2-1; TRBD2 matches at 10 bases. This CDR3 is 15 amino acids long. V shed 2 bases and J 6 bases; nucleotides not matched to a gene: 7. From germline, CDR1 is DFQATT and CDR2 SNEGSKA (reference sequence). CDR3 bases: TGCAGTGCTAGAATTTGGACTAGCGGCACCAATGAGCAGTTCTTC. Protein sequence: CSARIWTSGTNEQFF.

This clonotype showed up just a few times. The J gene is TRBJ1-5, the V gene TRBV5-1; tentatively, D is TRBD1 (5 bases). The CDR3 consists of 15 residues. CDR1 and CDR2 (germline): SGHRS, YFSETQ. Trimming removed 4 bases at V and 4 bases at J, with 15 bases between. CDR3 DNA: TGCGCCAGCAGCCGAGCAGGGTTCCCTAATCAGCCCCAGCATTTT. This codes for CASSRAGFPNQPQHF.

The rearrangement links TRBV12-3 or TRBV12-4 to TRBJ2-7; 9 positions agree with TRBD1. Germline trimming cut 8 bases from V and 0 bases from J; bases unmatched to any gene: 5. The CDR3 sequence is 14 residues long. The CDR3 DNA sequence: TGTGCCAGCGGGGGGACAGGGAGCTCCTACGAGCAGTACTTC. Its protein product is CASGGTGSSYEQYF.

In its sample, this clonotype was seen a few times. The chain employs TRBV5-1 and TRBJ2-2; 13 bases align to TRBD2. Trimming at V came to 3 bases and at J to 6 bases, leaving 2 bases not matched to a gene. The CDR3 is 15 amino acids. Per the germline V gene, CDR1 is SGHRS and CDR2 is YFSETQ. As DNA, the CDR3 is TGCGCCAGCAGCTCGGGACTAGCGGGATCCGGGGAGCTGTTTTTT. It yields the protein CASSSGLAGSGELFF. The full variable domain, in which reference TRBV5-1 and TRBJ2-2 provide the parts outside the CDR3, is KAGVTQTPRYLIKTRGQQVTLSCSPISGHRSVSWYQQTPGQGLQFLFEYFSETQRNKGNFPGRFSGRQFSNSRSEMNVSTLELGDSALYLCASSSGLAGSGELFFGEGSRLTVL.

This clonotype occurred many times. The rearrangement joins TRBV5-1 to TRBJ1-5; D not certain. Germline CDR1 and CDR2: SGHRS and YFSETQ. This CDR3 contains 15 residues. Trimming shortened V by 4 bases and J by 0 bases, and 11 bases separated the two germline ends. The CDR3 region has the DNA TGCGCCAGCAGCGCCGAGAATCCTAGCAATCAGCCCCAGCATTTT. Translation: CASSAENPSNQPQHF.

Worth noting for this clonotype: At one end the junction does not follow the germline gene, possibly because of a read error. The genes are TRBV29-1 and TRBJ2-5, with unresolved D. Germline V lookup: CDR1 SQVTM, CDR2 ANQGSEA. This CDR3 spans 12 amino acids. CDR3 protein: CSVEASLETQYF. For the CDR3, the DNA is TGCAGCGTCGAAGCGTCTTTGGAGACCCAGTACTTC.

This rearrangement joins TRBV7-6 to TRBJ2-1; no firm D call. The CDR3 extends over 14 amino acids. V lost 1 base, J lost 8 bases, and 12 bases lay in between. CDR1 and CDR2 (germline): SGHVS, FNYEAQ. The CDR3: CASSLEARSHEQFF. The DNA for the CDR3 is TGTGCCAGCAGCTTAGAGGCTAGATCTCATGAGCAGTTCTTC.

This clonotype was counted only a few times. The rearrangement links TRBV29-1 to TRBJ1-2; D gene unclear. The CDR3 covers 10 residues. The germline gives CDR1 SQVTM, CDR2 ANQGSEA. Trimming took 2 bases from V and 11 from J, leaving 9 bases between them. The CDR3 coding sequence is TGCAGCGTTGAATTGGGCAGTTACACCTTC. It yields the protein CSVELGSYTF.

The chain uses TRBV27 and TRBJ2-7, with unresolved D. The V end lost 0 bases, the J end lost 2 bases, and 17 bases lay between the germline ends. This CDR3 is built from 17 residues. Germline lookup yields CDR1 MNHEY and CDR2 SMNVEV (reference sequence). CDR3 nucleotides: TGTGCCAGCAGTTTATCTTGGTCGGCGGTAATAACCTACGAGCAGTACTTC. Residues: CASSLSWSAVITYEQYF.

The chain combines TRBV5-4 with TRBJ2-3, with 10 bases identical to TRBD1. Germline V gene data show CDR1 as SGHNT and CDR2 as YYREEE (reference sequence). The CDR3 is 18 residues long. V gave up 5 bases and J gave up 4 bases; unmatched junction bases: 16. In DNA form, the CDR3 reads TGTGCCAGCAGATTAGTTGGGACAGGGGTCGTGAGGGCAGATACGCAGTATTTT. It translates to CASRLVGTGVVRADTQYF.

Only a few counts were recorded for this clonotype. J is TRBJ2-2 and V is TRBV12-3 or TRBV12-4; TRBD2 agrees at 14 bases. Losses at the gene ends were 7 bases for V and 4 bases for J; bases not matched to a gene: 11. The CDR3 runs 18 residues. The CDR3 loop reads CASKIRTSGGHLTGELFF. CDR3 sequence (DNA): TGTGCCAGCAAGATTAGGACTAGCGGGGGGCACCTCACCGGGGAGCTGTTTTTT.

The CDR3 DNA sequence: TGTGCCAGCAGCTTGTTTACAGGATGGGGCTTAAGCAATCAGCCCCAGCATTTT. Protein product: CASSLFTGWGLSNQPQHF. This chain connects TRBV5-5 to TRBJ1-5; D possibly corresponds to TRBD1 (5 bases). CDR3 length: 18 amino acids. Trimming took 1 base from V and 1 from J, leaving 18 bases between them. CDR1 is SGHKS and CDR2 is YYEKEE in the germline V gene (reference sequence).

The genes are TRBV5-1 and TRBJ1-6; 7 bases agree with TRBD1. Germline loops: CDR1 SGHRS, CDR2 YFSETQ. This CDR3 has 14 amino acids. V gave up 4 bases and J gave up 9 bases; unmatched junction bases: 7. Here the CDR3 reads CASSQGVQGSPLHF. In nucleotides, the CDR3 is TGCGCCAGCAGCCAGGGGGTTCAGGGTTCACCCCTCCACTTT. The full variable domain, in which reference TRBV5-1 and TRBJ1-6 provide the parts outside the CDR3, is KAGVTQTPRYLIKTRGQQVTLSCSPISGHRSVSWYQQTPGQGLQFLFEYFSETQRNKGNFPGRFSGRQFSNSRSEMNVSTLELGDSALYLCASSQGVQGSPLHFGNGTRLTVT.

V and J are TRBV12-3 or TRBV12-4 and TRBJ2-5; the match to TRBD2 covers 12 bases. V lost 5 bases and J lost 5; bases outside the gene matches: 12. The CDR3 spans 17 residues. Here the CDR3 reads CASSLGTSGSPRETQYF. The CDR3 DNA reads TGTGCCAGCAGTCTCGGGACTAGCGGGTCACCTCGGGAGACCCAGTACTTC.

There are a few counts of this clonotype. The chain couples TRBV5-6 to TRBJ1-1, with a tentative D call TRBD1 (6 bases). The CDR3 totals 15 residues. Germline V gene sequence: CDR1 SGHDT, CDR2 YYEEEE. Trimming stripped 4 bases from V and 5 bases from J, with 18 bases between. Here the CDR3 reads CASSQGHTLGTEAFF. The CDR3 DNA reads TGTGCCAGCAGCCAGGGACACACCCTCGGGACTGAAGCTTTCTTT.

The chain has TRBV5-1 and TRBJ2-7; 10 positions match TRBD1. Germline values: CDR1 SGHRS, CDR2 YFSETQ. The CDR3 contains 14 residues. V lost 6 bases and J lost 4; bases outside the gene matches: 7. The CDR3: CASTTGTGDYEQYF. CDR3 coding DNA: TGCGCCAGCACAACCGGGACAGGGGATTACGAGCAGTACTTC.

This clonotype was counted many times. This sequence joins TRBV5-1 and TRBJ1-1; 7 nucleotides line up with TRBD1. The length of the CDR3 is 14 residues. Germline V gene lookup returns CDR1 SGHRS and CDR2 YFSETQ. V lost 4 bases to trimming and J lost 5 bases; unmatched junction nucleotides: 8. CDR3 protein: CASSPGTASTEAFF. The CDR3 nucleotides read TGCGCCAGCAGCCCCGGGACAGCGTCAACTGAAGCTTTCTTT. The full variable domain, completed using reference TRBV5-1 and TRBJ1-1, is KAGVTQTPRYLIKTRGQQVTLSCSPISGHRSVSWYQQTPGQGLQFLFEYFSETQRNKGNFPGRFSGRQFSNSRSEMNVSTLELGDSALYLCASSPGTASTEAFFGQGTRLTVV.

This clonotype was seen a few times. This chain uses TRBV28 with TRBJ2-1, with 7 bases that match TRBD2. This CDR3 is built from 17 residues. Germline V gene sequence: CDR1 MDHEN, CDR2 SYDVKM. Trimming took 2 bases from V and 6 from J; bases not matched to a gene: 13. The CDR3 reads CASSLPGWAGVGNEQFF. The CDR3 DNA follows: TGTGCCAGCAGTTTACCCGGATGGGCGGGGGTTGGCAATGAGCAGTTCTTC. The full variable domain, its missing parts supplied by reference TRBV28 and TRBJ2-1, is DVKVTQSSRYLVKRTGEKVFLECVQDMDHENMFWYRQDPGLGLRLIYFSYDVKMKEKGDIPEGYSVSREKKERFSLILESASTNQTSMYLCASSLPGWAGVGNEQFFGPGTRLTVL.

The rearrangement uses TRBV20-1 and TRBJ1-2; no definite D call. This CDR3 region has 13 residues. Germline V gene data show CDR1 as DFQATT and CDR2 as SNEGSKA (reference sequence). The V and J ends lost 3 bases and 3 bases respectively, with 11 bases between them. CDR3 nucleotides: TGCAGTGCTAGCCCCCTCGGGGACTATGGCTACACCTTC. Residues: CSASPLGDYGYTF.

The chain has TRBV6-6 and TRBJ1-4; D is possibly TRBD1 (5 bases). The germline CDR1 and CDR2 sequences are MNHNY and SVGAGI (reference sequence). The CDR3 is 16 residues long. Trimming pared 7 bases from V and 5 bases from J, leaving 20 bases between. CDR3 nucleotides: TGTGCCAGCATTAACGGAGGGGTCGCAGAGAATGAAAAACTGTTTTTT. Its translation: CASINGGVAENEKLFF.

The chain has TRBV18 and TRBJ1-2; TRBD1 agrees at 7 bases. Germline V gene lookup returns CDR1 KGHSH and CDR2 LQKENI. The CDR3 runs 13 residues. With 0 bases clipped from V and 8 bases from J, the junction kept 3 bases outside the gene matches. Here the CDR3 reads CASSPPDRAGYTF. CDR3 sequence (DNA): TGTGCCAGCTCACCACCCGACAGGGCGGGCTACACCTTC.

This clonotype was seen many times. In DNA, the CDR3 is TGTGCCACCAGCAGAGATCGATACTCGCAGCCCCAGCATTTT. This encodes CATSRDRYSQPQHF. V gene TRBV15 combines with J gene TRBJ1-5; no clear D. CDR1 LNHNV and CDR2 YYDKDF come from the germline V gene (reference sequence). V lost 0 bases, J lost 7 bases, and 10 bases lay in between. This CDR3 comprises 14 residues.

The rearrangement uses TRBV10-3 and TRBJ2-1, with 16 bases identical to TRBD2. V dropped 6 bases and J dropped 8; count of bases not matched to a gene: 1. The CDR3 spans 14 residues. The germline gives CDR1 ENHRY, CDR2 SYGVKD. CDR3 region: CAISGTSGRDEQFF. In nucleotides, the CDR3 is TGTGCCATCAGCGGGACTAGCGGGAGGGATGAGCAGTTCTTC.

This clonotype was found a few times. The chain's CDR3 is CSASRVRGFGNQPQHF. DNA for the CDR3: TGCAGTGCTAGCCGAGTAAGGGGGTTCGGCAATCAGCCCCAGCATTTT. The rearrangement uses TRBV20-1 and TRBJ1-5, with a weak D call TRBD1 (6 bases). Germline values: CDR1 DFQATT, CDR2 SNEGSKA (reference sequence). The CDR3 is 16 amino acids. V was clipped by 3 bases and J by 2 bases, with 17 bases between them.

In its sample, this clonotype was seen a few times. The chain couples TRBV5-5 to TRBJ2-5; D unclear. The CDR3 covers 15 residues. Trimming removed 0 bases at V and 0 bases at J, with 9 bases between. Germline V gene lookup returns CDR1 SGHKS and CDR2 YYEKEE (reference sequence). This CDR3 reads CASSLEAGHQETQYF. The CDR3, as DNA: TGTGCCAGCAGCTTGGAAGCAGGTCACCAAGAGACCCAGTACTTC.